This TCR beta chain emerged from a study of tumor-infiltrating lymphocytes in primary liver carcinoma (dated by TCRdb to 2017 to 2019). Background for the entire study: Roughly five patients with histopathologically diagnosed primary liver carcinoma underwent surgical resection in China between November 2015 and March 2016. Technical replicate repertoires showed high reproducibility, with mean shared-clone rates roughly 0.88 and correlation coefficients above 0.95. Tumors of the five patients were stage T1-T3 N0M0 with maximum diameters of roughly 4.2 to 10 cm. A total of some 35 specimens from 5 patients underwent TCRbeta repertoire sequencing, comprising 25 tumor regions, 5 adjacent noncancerous liver tissues and 5 peripheral blood samples. The five patients, three men and two women aged 30 to 69 years, had hepatocellular carcinoma (four) or combined HCC and intrahepatic cholangiocarcinoma (one). For each liver tumor, the study sampled five regions along with adjacent normal tissue and blood, and applied TCRbeta repertoire sequencing, expression microarrays and whole-exome sequencing. Samples yielded roughly 3.65 to 7.5 million productive TCRbeta reads; read depth did not differ significantly between tissue types.

Overall study outcomes, separate from this receptor: Repertoire overlap was higher between tumor regions (mean roughly 35%) than tumor-adjacent (around 17%) or tumor-blood (about 14%) pairs, consistent with antigen-driven expansion. The study included only four to six patients, and the authors note findings should be validated in a larger study. Comparison of CD4+ and CD8+ T cell repertoires was precluded by the use of bulk unsorted samples. Because sequencing covered only the TCR beta chain and unpaired alpha chains were not captured, true repertoire diversity is likely underestimated. The top 250 clones made up a significantly larger repertoire fraction in tumors than in blood (p = 0.039).

Measured from the cysteine to the phenylalanine, the CDR3 is 16 residues long. Only the CDR3 DNA stays, 48 bases, in frame from base 1. The germline V end is reduced by 0 bases and the J end by 5 bases; junction bases left unmatched: 6. Reading the germline V gene gives CDR1 LGHNA and CDR2 YNFKEQ. Of note for this clonotype: What this receptor recognizes is not known. A read error may be the cause here, since a much bigger clone is one base away.

Blood RNA was extracted from unsorted whole blood using TRIzol reagent, and germline DNA was obtained with the DNeasy Blood & Tissue kit. Chronic HBV infection was present in the patients, and the patients were treatment-naive at sampling. Before surgery, about 4 milliliters of peripheral blood were collected into K2EDTA tubes. TCRbeta-specific cDNA was reverse-transcribed from 500 to 550 ng total RNA using a constant-region primer and ProtoScript II reverse transcriptase. TCRbeta libraries were built with three nested multiplex PCR rounds, a slightly modified ARM-PCR procedure. Each of the first two PCR rounds ran for approximately 10 cycles using multiplex TRBV1-TRBV30 forward primers together with a Cbeta reverse primer. A final 25-cycle PCR with Deep VentR polymerase added sample barcodes and Illumina adapters. Amplicons of 200-500 bp were gel-purified with a QIAquick gel extraction kit before sequencing. TCRbeta amplicons were sequenced on an Illumina HiSeq 2500 with 250-bp paired-end reads. The authors' analysis ran thus. Trimmomatic v0.33 was used to quality-trim the reads, and FLASH v1.2.11 was used to merge paired reads so that full CDR3 sequences could be recovered. MiGEC v1.2.1b assigned V, D and J germline segments to the rearranged TCRbeta sequences. VDJtools v1.0.0 computed clonotype statistics and Shannon-Wiener diversity indices. To cut down on sampling bias, every analysis after diversity analysis relied on just the 250 most abundant clonotypes from each sample. In-frame beta chains were kept once TCRdb had trimmed the public reads at Q25 with fastp and called clones with MiXCR. Rows with a matching CDR3 protein are joined into one entry that keeps the most common DNA and genes. It is TCRdb's table, rather than the study itself, that gives the V and J calls and clone size. This sample has nearly 200,000 distinct CDR3 sequences in its table, and about two thirds of those were observed once. The ten largest clones add up to approximately 6.5% of the sample.

The receptor's source is a woman in her sixties with primary liver carcinoma and hepatitis B virus infection. Here the chain combines TRBV4-2 and TRBJ1-5; 8 bases in between match TRBD1. Sample: peripheral blood. The encoded CDR3 is CASSQETGVHDQPQHF. In nucleotides, the sequence is TGTGCCAGCAGCCAAGAGACAGGGGTTCACGATCAGCCCCAGCATTTT.